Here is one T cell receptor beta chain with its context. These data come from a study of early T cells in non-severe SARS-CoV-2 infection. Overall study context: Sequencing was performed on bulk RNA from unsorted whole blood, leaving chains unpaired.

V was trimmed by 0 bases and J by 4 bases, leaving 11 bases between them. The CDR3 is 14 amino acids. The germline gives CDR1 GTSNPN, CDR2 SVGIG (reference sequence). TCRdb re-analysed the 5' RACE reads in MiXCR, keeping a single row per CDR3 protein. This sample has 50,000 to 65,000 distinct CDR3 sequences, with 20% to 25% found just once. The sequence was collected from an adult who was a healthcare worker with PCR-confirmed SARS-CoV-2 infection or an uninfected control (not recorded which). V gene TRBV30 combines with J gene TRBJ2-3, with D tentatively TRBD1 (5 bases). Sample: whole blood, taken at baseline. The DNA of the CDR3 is TGTGCCTGGAGTGTGGGGCTGGCGGCAGATACGCAGTATTTT. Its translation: CAWSVGLAADTQYF.